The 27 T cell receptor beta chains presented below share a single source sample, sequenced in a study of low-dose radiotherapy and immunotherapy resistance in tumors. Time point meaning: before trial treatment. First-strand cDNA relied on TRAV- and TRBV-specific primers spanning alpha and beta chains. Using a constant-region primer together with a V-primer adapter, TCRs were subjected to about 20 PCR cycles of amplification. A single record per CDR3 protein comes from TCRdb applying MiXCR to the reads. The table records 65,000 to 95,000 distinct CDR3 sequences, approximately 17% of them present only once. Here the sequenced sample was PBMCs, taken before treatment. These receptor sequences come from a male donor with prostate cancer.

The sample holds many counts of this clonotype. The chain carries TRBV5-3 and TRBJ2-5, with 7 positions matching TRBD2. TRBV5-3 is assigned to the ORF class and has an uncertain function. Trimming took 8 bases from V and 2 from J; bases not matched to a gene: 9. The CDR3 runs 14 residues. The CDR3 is CASSTGTIQETQYF. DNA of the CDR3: TGTGCCAGCAGCACTGGGACTATTCAAGAGACCCAGTACTTC.

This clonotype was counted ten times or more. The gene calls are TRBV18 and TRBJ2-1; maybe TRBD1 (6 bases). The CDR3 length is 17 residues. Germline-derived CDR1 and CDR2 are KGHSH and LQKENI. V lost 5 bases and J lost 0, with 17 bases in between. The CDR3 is CASSTNPGTSSYNEQFF. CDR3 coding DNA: TGTGCCAGCTCAACGAACCCGGGGACAAGCTCCTACAATGAGCAGTTCTTC.

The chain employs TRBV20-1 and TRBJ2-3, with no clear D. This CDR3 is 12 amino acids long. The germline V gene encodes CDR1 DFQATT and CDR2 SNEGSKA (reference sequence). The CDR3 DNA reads TGCAGGGCGAGGCAGAGTATAGATACGCAGTATTTT. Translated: CRARQSIDTQYF.

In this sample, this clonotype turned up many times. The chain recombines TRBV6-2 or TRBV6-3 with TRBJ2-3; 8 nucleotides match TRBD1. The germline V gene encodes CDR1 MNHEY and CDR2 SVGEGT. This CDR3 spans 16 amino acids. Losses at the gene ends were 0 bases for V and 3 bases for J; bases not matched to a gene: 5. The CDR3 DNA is TGTGCCAGCAGTTACTCCTGGACAGGGTCGACAGATACGCAGTATTTT. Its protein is CASSYSWTGSTDTQYF.

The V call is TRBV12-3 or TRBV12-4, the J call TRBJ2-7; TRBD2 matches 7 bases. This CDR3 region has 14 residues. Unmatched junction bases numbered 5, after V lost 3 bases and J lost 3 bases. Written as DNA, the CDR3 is TGTGCCAGCAGTTTGGCCGGGAGGCTCTACGAGCAGTACTTC. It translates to CASSLAGRLYEQYF.

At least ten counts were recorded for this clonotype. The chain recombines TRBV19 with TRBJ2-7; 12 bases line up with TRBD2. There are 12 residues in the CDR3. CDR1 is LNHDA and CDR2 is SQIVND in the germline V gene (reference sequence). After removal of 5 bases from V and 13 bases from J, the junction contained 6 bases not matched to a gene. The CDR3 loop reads CASSVTSGSFYF. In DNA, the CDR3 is TGTGCCAGTAGTGTGACTAGCGGGAGTTTCTACTTC.

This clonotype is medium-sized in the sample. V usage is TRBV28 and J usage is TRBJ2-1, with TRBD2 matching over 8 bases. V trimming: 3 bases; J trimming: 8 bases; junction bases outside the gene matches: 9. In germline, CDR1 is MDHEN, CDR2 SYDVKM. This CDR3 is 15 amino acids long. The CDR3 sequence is CASSLGGRTAHEQFF. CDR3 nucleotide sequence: TGTGCCAGCAGTTTGGGCGGGAGGACGGCCCATGAGCAGTTCTTC.

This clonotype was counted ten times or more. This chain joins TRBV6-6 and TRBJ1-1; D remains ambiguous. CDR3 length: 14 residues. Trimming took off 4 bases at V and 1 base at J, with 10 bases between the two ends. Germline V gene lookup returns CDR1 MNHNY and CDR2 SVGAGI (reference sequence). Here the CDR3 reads CASSSQAENTEAFF. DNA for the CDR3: TGTGCCAGCAGTTCCCAGGCAGAGAACACTGAAGCTTTCTTT.

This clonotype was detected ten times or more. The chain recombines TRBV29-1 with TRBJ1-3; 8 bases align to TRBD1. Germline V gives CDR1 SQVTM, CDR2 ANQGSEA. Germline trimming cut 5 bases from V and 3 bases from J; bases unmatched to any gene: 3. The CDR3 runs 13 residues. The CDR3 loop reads CSVTGGYGNTIYF. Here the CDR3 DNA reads TGCAGCGTTACAGGGGGATATGGAAACACCATATATTTT. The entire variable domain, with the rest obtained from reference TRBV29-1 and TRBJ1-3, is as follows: SAVISQKPSRDICQRGTSLTIQCQVDSQVTMMFWYRQQPGQSLTLIATANQGSEATYESGFVIDKFPISRPNLTFSTLTVSNMSPEDSSIYLCSVTGGYGNTIYFGEGSWLTVV.

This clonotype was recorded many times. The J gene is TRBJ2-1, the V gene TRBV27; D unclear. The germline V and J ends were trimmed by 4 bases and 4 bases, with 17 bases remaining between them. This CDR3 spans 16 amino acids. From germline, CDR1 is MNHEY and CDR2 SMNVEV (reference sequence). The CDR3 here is CASSSPDVNRYNEQFF. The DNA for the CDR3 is TGTGCCAGCAGTTCACCGGATGTGAACCGATACAATGAGCAGTTCTTC.

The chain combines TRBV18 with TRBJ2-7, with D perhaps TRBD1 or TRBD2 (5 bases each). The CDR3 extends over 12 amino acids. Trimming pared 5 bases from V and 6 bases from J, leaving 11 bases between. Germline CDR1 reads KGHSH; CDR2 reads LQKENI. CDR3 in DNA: TGTGCCAGCTCAAGGGACGCAGGCGAGCAGTACTTC. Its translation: CASSRDAGEQYF.

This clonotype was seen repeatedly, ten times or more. CDR3 coding DNA: TGTGCCAGCAGTTCCCTGGGGGTACATGAAGCTTTCTTT. It specifies CASSSLGVHEAFF. The gene calls are TRBV12-3 or TRBV12-4 and TRBJ1-1; D is perhaps TRBD1 (5 bases). The CDR3 extends over 13 amino acids. V shed 4 bases and J shed 7 bases, with 13 bases lying between them.

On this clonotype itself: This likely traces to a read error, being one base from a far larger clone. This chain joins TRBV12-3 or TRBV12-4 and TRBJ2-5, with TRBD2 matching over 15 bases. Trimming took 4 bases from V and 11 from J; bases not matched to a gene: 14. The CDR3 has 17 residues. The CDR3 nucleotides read TGTGCCAGCAGTTCCGGACTAGCGGGAGGGGCCTACAATGAGCAGTACTTC. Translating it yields CASSSGLAGGAYNEQYF.

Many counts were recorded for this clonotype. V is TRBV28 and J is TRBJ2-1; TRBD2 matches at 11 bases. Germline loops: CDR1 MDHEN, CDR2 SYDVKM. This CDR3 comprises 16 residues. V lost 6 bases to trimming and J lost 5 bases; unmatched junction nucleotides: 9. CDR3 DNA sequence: TGTGCCAGCAGAACCCCCGGGGGACTAGCGGACAATGAGCAGTTCTTC. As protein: CASRTPGGLADNEQFF. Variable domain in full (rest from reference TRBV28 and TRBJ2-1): DVKVTQSSRYLVKRTGEKVFLECVQDMDHENMFWYRQDPGLGLRLIYFSYDVKMKEKGDIPEGYSVSREKKERFSLILESASTNQTSMYLCASRTPGGLADNEQFFGPGTRLTVL.

The CDR3: CASSPNRDEQFF. For the CDR3, the DNA is TGTGCCAGTAGCCCGAATAGGGATGAGCAGTTCTTC. V usage is TRBV19 and J usage is TRBJ2-1; no reliable D call. This CDR3 spans 12 amino acids. Between the trimmed V and J ends, which lost 6 bases and 8 bases, there was a span of 11 bases. The germline V gene has CDR1 LNHDA and CDR2 SQIVND (reference sequence).

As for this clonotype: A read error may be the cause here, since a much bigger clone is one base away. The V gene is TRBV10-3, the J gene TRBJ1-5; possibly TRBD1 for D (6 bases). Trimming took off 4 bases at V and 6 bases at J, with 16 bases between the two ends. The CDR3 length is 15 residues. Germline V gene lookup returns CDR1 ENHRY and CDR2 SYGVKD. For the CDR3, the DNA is TGTGCCATCAGTGGTGCCAGGGGCATGGTTCAGCCCCAGCATTTT. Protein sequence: CAISGARGMVQPQHF.

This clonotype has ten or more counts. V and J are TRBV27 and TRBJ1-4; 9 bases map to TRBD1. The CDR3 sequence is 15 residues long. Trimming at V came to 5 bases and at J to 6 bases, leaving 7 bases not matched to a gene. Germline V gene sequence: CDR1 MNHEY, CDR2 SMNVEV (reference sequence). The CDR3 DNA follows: TGTGCCAGCAGTCCCTGGGACAGGGTTTATGAAAAACTGTTTTTT. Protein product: CASSPWDRVYEKLFF.

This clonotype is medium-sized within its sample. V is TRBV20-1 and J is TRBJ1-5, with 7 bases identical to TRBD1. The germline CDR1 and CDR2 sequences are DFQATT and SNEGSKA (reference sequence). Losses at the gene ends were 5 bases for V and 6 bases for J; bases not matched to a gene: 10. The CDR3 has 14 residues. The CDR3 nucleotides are TGCAGTGCTGGCGAAACAGGGGTGGGTCAGCCCCAGCATTTT. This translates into CSAGETGVGQPQHF.

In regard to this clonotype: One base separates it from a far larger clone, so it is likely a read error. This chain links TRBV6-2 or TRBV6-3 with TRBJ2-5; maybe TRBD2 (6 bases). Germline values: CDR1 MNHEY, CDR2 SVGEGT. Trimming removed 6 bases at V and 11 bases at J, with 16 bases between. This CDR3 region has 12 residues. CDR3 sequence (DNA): TGTGCCAGCAGACCTTCGACGGCGGGGCAGTACTTC. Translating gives CASRPSTAGQYF.

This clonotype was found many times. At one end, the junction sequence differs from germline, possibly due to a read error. The chain's CDR3 is CSARAGGTGNHERFF. The CDR3 bases are TGCAGTGCTAGAGCGGGCGGGACCGGAAACCATGAGCGGTTCTTC. J is TRBJ2-1 and V is TRBV20-1, with D perhaps matching TRBD2 (6 bases). The CDR3 totals 15 residues. In germline, CDR1 is DFQATT, CDR2 SNEGSKA (reference sequence).

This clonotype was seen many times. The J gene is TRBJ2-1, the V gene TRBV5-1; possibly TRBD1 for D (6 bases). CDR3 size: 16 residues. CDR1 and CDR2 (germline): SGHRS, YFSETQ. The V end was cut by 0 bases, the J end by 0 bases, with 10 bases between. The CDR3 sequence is CASSLVGASSYNEQFF. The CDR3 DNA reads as TGCGCCAGCAGCTTGGTGGGGGCCAGCTCCTACAATGAGCAGTTCTTC.

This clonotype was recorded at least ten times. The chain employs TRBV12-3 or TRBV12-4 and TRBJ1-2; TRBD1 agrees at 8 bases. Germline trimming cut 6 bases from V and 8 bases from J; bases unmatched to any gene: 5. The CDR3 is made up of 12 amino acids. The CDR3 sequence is CASSEQGEGYTF. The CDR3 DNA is TGTGCCAGCAGCGAACAGGGGGAAGGCTACACCTTC.

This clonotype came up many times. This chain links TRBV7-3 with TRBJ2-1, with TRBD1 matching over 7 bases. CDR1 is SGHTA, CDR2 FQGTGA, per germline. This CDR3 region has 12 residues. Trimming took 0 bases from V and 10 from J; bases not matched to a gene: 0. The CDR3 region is CASSLTGQEQFF. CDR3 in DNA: TGTGCCAGCAGCTTAACGGGACAGGAGCAGTTCTTC.

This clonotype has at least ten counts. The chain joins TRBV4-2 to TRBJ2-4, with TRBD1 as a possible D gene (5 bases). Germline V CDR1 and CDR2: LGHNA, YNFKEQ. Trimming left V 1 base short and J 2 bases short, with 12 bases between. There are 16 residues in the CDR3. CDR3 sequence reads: CASSQGPGNTKNIQYF. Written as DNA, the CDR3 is TGTGCCAGCAGCCAAGGGCCAGGGAATACCAAAAACATTCAGTACTTC.

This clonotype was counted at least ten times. CDR3 nucleotides: TGCGCCAGCAGCTTGGGGTCTGGGGGTTGGCCCCTCCACTTT. Protein product: CASSLGSGGWPLHF. This chain uses TRBV5-1 with TRBJ1-6; TRBD1 might be the D (5 bases). CDR3 size: 14 residues. The V gene's germline CDR1 is SGHRS and CDR2 YFSETQ. The V end was cut by 0 bases, the J end by 13 bases, with 14 bases between.

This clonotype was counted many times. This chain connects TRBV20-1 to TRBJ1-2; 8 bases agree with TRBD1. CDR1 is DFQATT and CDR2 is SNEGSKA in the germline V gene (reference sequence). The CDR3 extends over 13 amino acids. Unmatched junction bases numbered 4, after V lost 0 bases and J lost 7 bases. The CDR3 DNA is TGCAGTGCTAGAGACAGGGGGCGACGTGGCTACACCTTC. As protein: CSARDRGRRGYTF.

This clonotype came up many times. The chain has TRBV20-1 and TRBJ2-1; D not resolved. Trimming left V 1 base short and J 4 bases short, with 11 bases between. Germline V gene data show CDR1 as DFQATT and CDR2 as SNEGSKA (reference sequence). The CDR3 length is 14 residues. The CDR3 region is CSARVGITYNEQFF. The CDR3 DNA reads TGCAGTGCTAGAGTGGGTATCACTTACAATGAGCAGTTCTTC.